Presented here are 16 T cell receptor beta chains from one specimen sequenced in a study of blood T cell repertoires in COVID-19. Measured with immunoSEQ multiplex PCR; TCRdb has only the in-frame clones, and not every one. The top ten hold under 3% of the sample, which has around 73,000 clones, approximately 77% seen once. Sequenced sample: peripheral blood. These receptors were collected from a man between 65 and 85 years old with COVID-19, enrolled during active disease.

The gene calls are TRBV9 and TRBJ2-7; 10 nucleotides align to TRBD2. The ends lost 3 bases at V and 3 bases at J; junction bases unmatched: 3. Germline-derived CDR1 and CDR2 are SGDLS and YYNGEE. The CDR3 has 14 amino acids. The CDR3 DNA is TGTGCCAGCAGCGAGGGACTAGCGAACTACGAGCAGTACTTC. Translated: CASSEGLANYEQYF.

In its sample, this clone was seen a few times. CDR3 in amino acids: CASSIRLNRVSSGANVLTF. The CDR3, as DNA: TGTGCCAGCAGCATACGTTTGAACAGGGTCAGCTCTGGGGCCAACGTCCTGACTTTC. This chain links TRBV7-2 with TRBJ2-6, with D perhaps TRBD1 (6 bases). Germline V gene sequence: CDR1 SGHTA, CDR2 FQGNSA. V was cut by 5 bases and J by 0 bases, with 20 bases left in between. The CDR3 has 19 residues.

Concerning this clone itself: The same CDR3 arises from other DNA sequences in this sample as well. The rearrangement joins TRBV28 to TRBJ1-2; 8 nucleotides line up with TRBD1. J lost 4 bases, V lost 6 bases, and 4 bases had no gene match. Germline V lookup: CDR1 MDHEN, CDR2 SYDVKM. CDR3 length: 13 residues. CDR3 loop: CASSLGQGYGYTF. The CDR3 DNA sequence: TGTGCCAGCAGCCTTGGACAGGGCTATGGCTACACCTTC.

This chain joins TRBV28 and TRBJ1-2; 8 bases map to TRBD1. From germline, CDR1 is MDHEN and CDR2 SYDVKM. With V trimmed by 4 bases and J by 8 bases, 6 bases remained unmatched. The CDR3 sequence is 13 residues long. The CDR3 DNA reads as TGTGCCAGCAGTTGGGACAGGCGGCGGGGCTACACCTTC. It yields the protein CASSWDRRRGYTF.

V is TRBV5-1 and J is TRBJ2-5; 10 positions agree with TRBD2. This CDR3 contains 15 residues. The germline V gene has CDR1 SGHRS and CDR2 YFSETQ. The trim removed 4 bases at V and 2 bases at J, leaving 5 bases unmatched. Here the CDR3 reads CASSATSGPQETQYF. CDR3 sequence (DNA): TGCGCCAGCAGCGCGACTAGCGGGCCACAAGAGACCCAGTACTTC.

The rearrangement links TRBV29-1 to TRBJ1-1; 11 bases map to TRBD1. This CDR3 comprises 14 residues. Germline assignment: CDR1 SQVTM and CDR2 ANQGSEA. V shed 6 bases, J shed 5 bases, and the junction held 8 bases outside the gene matches. DNA of the CDR3: TGCAGCGTCCGCGGGACAGGGGGATGGACTGAAGCTTTCTTT. It translates to CSVRGTGGWTEAFF. Together with reference TRBV29-1 and TRBJ1-1, the CDR3 gives the full variable domain: SAVISQKPSRDICQRGTSLTIQCQVDSQVTMMFWYRQQPGQSLTLIATANQGSEATYESGFVIDKFPISRPNLTFSTLTVSNMSPEDSSIYLCSVRGTGGWTEAFFGQGTRLTVV.

V is TRBV18 and J is TRBJ1-1; D possibly corresponds to TRBD1 (5 bases). The CDR3 runs to 13 residues. V lost 0 bases and J 4 bases, leaving 6 bases between the germline ends. Germline CDR1 reads KGHSH; CDR2 reads LQKENI. CDR3 sequence: CASSPPGATEAFF. The CDR3 nucleotides read TGTGCCAGCTCACCACCAGGGGCCACTGAAGCTTTCTTT.

The genes are TRBV6-5 and TRBJ1-2; D possibly corresponds to TRBD1 (6 bases). CDR1 and CDR2 from the germline V gene are MNHEY and SVGAGI. The CDR3 has 14 amino acids. V lost 6 bases to trimming and J lost 6 bases, with 17 bases between them. In DNA form, the CDR3 reads TGTGCCAGCAGAGCCAACACAGGGTACGATGGCTACACCTTC. It encodes CASRANTGYDGYTF.

The chain couples TRBV4-3 to TRBJ2-1; TRBD2 might be the D (6 bases). Germline CDR1 is LGHNA and CDR2 is YSLEER. The CDR3 covers 16 residues. The V end was cut by 0 bases, the J end by 10 bases, with 19 bases between. The CDR3 coding sequence is TGCGCCAGCAGCCAAGATCTGGCTACCGGAGGGGTGGAGCAGTTCTTC. It codes for CASSQDLATGGVEQFF.

The chain uses TRBV28 and TRBJ1-2; no definite D call. The CDR3 has 13 amino acids. The germline V and J ends were trimmed by 3 bases and 2 bases, with 7 bases remaining between them. In germline, CDR1 is MDHEN, CDR2 SYDVKM. CDR3: CASSLYKNYGYTF. CDR3 nucleotides: TGTGCCAGCAGTTTGTACAAAAACTATGGCTACACCTTC.

There are a few counts of this clone. The rearrangement joins TRBV11-2 to TRBJ1-3; 7 nucleotides line up with TRBD1. Germline V gene lookup returns CDR1 SGHAT and CDR2 FQNNGV. The V gene end was trimmed by 5 bases and the J gene end by 1 base; junction bases not matched to a gene: 2. This CDR3 has 14 residues. DNA for the CDR3: TGTGCCAGCAGCACGGGACAGTCTGGAAACACCATATATTTT. Translating it yields CASSTGQSGNTIYF.

This clone was seen a few times. The CDR3 spells CASSSDSSNTEAFF. The CDR3 DNA is TGTGCCAGCAGCTCGGACAGCTCGAACACTGAAGCTTTCTTT. This chain connects TRBV5-6 to TRBJ1-1; D might be TRBD1 (6 bases). The CDR3 loop spans 14 amino acids. CDR1 SGHDT and CDR2 YYEEEE come from the germline V gene. V lost 3 bases, J lost 1 base, and 10 bases lay in between. The variable domain in full, completed from reference TRBV5-6 and TRBJ1-1, reads DAGVTQSPTHLIKTRGQQVTLRCSPKSGHDTVSWYQQALGQGPQFIFQYYEEEERQRGNFPDRFSGHQFPNYSSELNVNALLLGDSALYLCASSSDSSNTEAFFGQGTRLTVV.

This chain joins TRBV5-1 and TRBJ2-3; 14 positions agree with TRBD2. The CDR3 totals 16 residues. Looked up from germline, CDR1 is SGHRS and CDR2 is YFSETQ. V was pared by 4 bases and J by 6 bases, with 7 bases of the junction left unmatched. CDR3 region: CASSTGLAGDWDTQYF. CDR3 bases: TGCGCCAGCAGCACGGGACTAGCGGGAGATTGGGATACGCAGTATTTT.

V is TRBV7-2 and J is TRBJ2-1; the match to TRBD1 covers 7 bases. V shed 5 bases, J shed 4 bases, and the junction held 8 bases outside the gene matches. Per the germline V gene, CDR1 is SGHTA and CDR2 is FQGNSA. The CDR3 loop spans 15 amino acids. CDR3 loop: CASSQRQGTYNEQFF. In nucleotides, the CDR3 is TGTGCCAGCAGCCAAAGACAGGGAACGTACAATGAGCAGTTCTTC.

V is TRBV27 and J is TRBJ2-7; 10 positions agree with TRBD2. The CDR3 has 15 residues. Trimming at V came to 2 bases and at J to 3 bases, leaving 4 bases not matched to a gene. The germline V gene has CDR1 MNHEY and CDR2 SMNVEV (reference sequence). The CDR3 DNA follows: TGTGCCAGCAGTTTAGGACTAGCGGACATCTACGAGCAGTACTTC. As protein: CASSLGLADIYEQYF.

The genes are TRBV28 and TRBJ1-2; D uncertain. The CDR3 consists of 14 residues. CDR1 is MDHEN and CDR2 is SYDVKM in the germline V gene. Between the trimmed V and J ends, which lost 2 bases and 5 bases, there was a span of 12 bases. This chain's CDR3 is CASSLLEALYGYTF. The CDR3 DNA follows: TGTGCCAGCAGTTTACTGGAGGCGTTATATGGCTACACCTTC.